This T cell receptor (beta chain) was identified during a study of CD8 T cells in Susac syndrome. An amount of RNA that ranged from roughly 0.5 to 1 ug was reverse transcribed with random hexamers. TCRdb processed the immunoSEQ multiplex PCR reads anew with MiXCR; each CDR3 protein has one entry. The table records some 250,000 distinct CDR3 sequences, about 96% of them present only once. Sequenced: CD4+ T cells from PBMCs. The clonotype originates from a human donor with Susac syndrome.

CDR3 in amino acids: CASSERANEQFF. CDR3 coding DNA: TGTGCCAGCAGTGAAAGAGCCAATGAGCAGTTCTTC. The chain recombines TRBV2 with TRBJ2-1, with D unclear. The CDR3 contains 12 residues. The germline CDR1 and CDR2 sequences are SNHLY and FYNNEI. The germline V and J ends were trimmed by 2 bases and 6 bases, with 5 bases remaining between them. Supplemented by reference TRBV2 and TRBJ2-1, the full variable domain reads EPEVTQTPSHQVTQMGQEVILRCVPISNHLYFYWYRQILGQKVEFLVSFYNNEISEKSEIFDDQFSVERPDGSNFTLKIRSTKLEDSAMYFCASSERANEQFFGPGTRLTVL.